This is a list of T cell receptor beta chains from one sample in a study of siplizumab effects on memory and regulatory T cells. This table comes from immunoSEQ multiplex PCR, and its TCRdb copy is limited to in-frame clones, with some not included. The top ten hold more than 25% of the sample, which has about 72,000 clones, roughly nine tenths seen once. The sample consisted of CD8+ T cells sorted from blood. These receptors were collected from a human donor in good health. Each CDR3 is given with its conserved first and last residue. The D gene is left open where the match is weak. Not all rows give a size; the values are once, few, many and, for expanded clones, a class.

v_gene,d_gene,abundance,j_gene,CDR3aa,CDR3nt
TRBV18,.,.,TRBJ2-7,CASSPWEGQNSYEQYF,TGTGCCAGCTCGCCCTGGGAAGGTCAAAACTCCTACGAGCAGTACTTC
TRBV4-1,TRBD2,.,TRBJ2-5,CASSQGTSGGQETQYF,TGCGCCAGCAGCCAAGGGACTAGCGGGGGGCAAGAGACCCAGTACTTC
TRBV7-9,.,.,TRBJ1-2,CASSLEVSAGYTF,TGTGCCAGCAGCTTAGAAGTGTCAGCGGGCTACACCTTC
TRBV27,.,.,TRBJ1-6,CASSRSSYNSPLHF,TGTGCCAGCAGTCGCAGCTCCTATAATTCACCCCTCCACTTT
TRBV27,.,.,TRBJ2-2,CASSSGGTGELFF,TGTGCCAGCAGTTCCGGTGGCACCGGGGAGCTGTTTTTT
TRBV29-1,TRBD1,.,TRBJ1-2,CSATRDRSGYTF,TGCAGCGCTACCCGGGACAGATCCGGCTACACCTTC
TRBV6-6,.,.,TRBJ2-1,CASETIPYNEQFF,TGTGCCAGCGAGACAATCCCCTACAATGAGCAGTTCTTC
TRBV5-4,TRBD2,.,TRBJ2-7,CASSFRTSGPGDEQYF,TGTGCCAGCAGCTTTCGGACTAGCGGGCCTGGCGACGAGCAGTACTTC
TRBV5-6,.,few,TRBJ1-1,CASSLKGNTEAFF,TGTGCCAGCAGCTTGAAGGGGAACACTGAAGCTTTCTTT
TRBV4-2,TRBD1,.,TRBJ1-2,CASKVTGGGYGYTF,TGTGCCAGCAAAGTAACAGGGGGTGGCTATGGCTACACCTTC
TRBV7-6,.,.,TRBJ1-1,CASSLPPGPEAFF,TGTGCCAGCAGCCTCCCGCCGGGCCCAGAAGCTTTCTTT
TRBV7-3,.,.,TRBJ1-1,CASSLGGWTEAFF,TGTGCCAGCAGTCTGGGGGGTTGGACTGAAGCTTTCTTT
TRBV27,TRBD1,.,TRBJ1-1,CASSPNTGGRAEAFF,TGTGCCAGCAGTCCGAATACAGGGGGACGTGCTGAAGCTTTCTTT
TRBV4-1,TRBD1,.,TRBJ1-1,CASSENRGWNTEAFF,TGCGCCAGCAGCGAGAACAGGGGATGGAACACTGAAGCTTTCTTT
TRBV4-1,.,.,TRBJ1-1,CASSQEPENTEAFF,TGCGCCAGCAGCCAAGAACCAGAAAACACTGAAGCTTTCTTT
TRBV19,.,.,TRBJ1-1,CASSISLDTEAFF,TGTGCCAGTAGTATATCACTTGACACTGAAGCTTTCTTT
TRBV19,.,.,TRBJ2-3,CASTQEPLATTTPNTQYF,TGTGCCAGTACCCAGGAACCGCTAGCGACTACAACCCCTAATACGCAGTATTTT